This TCR beta chain was captured by sequencing in a study of blood T cell repertoires in COVID-19. As processed by the authors: Nucleated cell counts were estimated from reference gene primer amplification. Using immunoSEQ multiplex PCR, the repertoire was profiled, and TCRdb retains in-frame clones only, with some absent. V, J and clone size reflect that table, while D and trimming were determined from the DNA. The sample contains 85,000 to 95,000 clones, approximately 85% of which appear only once. The TCR sequence derives from a human donor in a cohort sampled during active COVID-19. The sequencing input was peripheral blood.

The CDR3 loop is CASSLRGTGTGELFF. The CDR3 DNA follows: TGTGCCAGCAGCTTACGGGGGACTGGCACCGGGGAGCTGTTTTTT. The chain has TRBV11-3 and TRBJ2-2, with D perhaps TRBD2 (6 bases). With 2 bases removed from V and 4 bases from J, the gap between germline ends came to 11 bases. Looked up from germline, CDR1 is SGHNT and CDR2 is YENEEA. This CDR3 has 15 residues.